This T cell receptor beta chain derives from a study of breast tumors, draining lymph nodes, adjacent tissues. The CDR3 is made up of 16 amino acids. Regarding this clonotype: What it recognizes is unknown. A much larger clone sits a single nucleotide away, making a read error possible.

One entry per CDR3 protein, called by TCRdb with MiXCR from the multiplex PCR reads. The sample includes approximately 13,000 distinct CDR3 sequences, approximately 50% of them seen just once. The study, taken as a whole, reports: Tumor and nontumor repertoires were significantly more similar in luminal-like than in basal-like breast cancer. Tumor TCR diversity was below lymph nodes but above nontumor tissue. Most tumor T cells seemingly derive from lymph node, then expand in tumor. The lymph node origin of tumor T cells was framed as consistent with a hypothesis, not demonstrated.

This chain joins TRBV12-3 or TRBV12-4 and TRBJ1-1; no clear D gene. Sequenced material: tumor-adjacent breast tissue. The clonotype comes from a female donor with breast cancer. Some clones in this sample may be carry-over from other donors' samples. This CDR3 is CVSSLIVGRANTEAFF. Written as DNA, the CDR3 is TGTGTCAGCAGTCTAATCGTCGGCAGAGCGAACACTGAAGCTTTCTTT.